This passage covers 18 T cell receptor beta chains from one sample sequenced in a study of OX40 agonist ivuxolimab in advanced cancers. TCRdb's table, derived via immunoSEQ multiplex PCR, lists solely in-frame clones and lacks some. The sample records 30,000 to 45,000 clones, more than 85% being singletons. The specimen comprised CD4+ or CD8+ T cells sorted from blood, sampled in a trial of the OX40 agonist ivuxolimab. The receptor source for this set is an adult with an advanced solid tumor such as melanoma, head and neck, liver or kidney cancer.

The chain combines TRBV23-1 with TRBJ2-7, with 7 bases lining up with TRBD1. TRBV23-1 is an ORF, with its function uncertain. After removal of 8 bases from V and 3 bases from J, the junction contained 1 base not matched to a gene. The CDR3 covers 11 residues. CDR3 in amino acids: CASWDSYEQYF. CDR3 coding DNA: TGCGCCAGCTGGGACAGCTACGAGCAGTACTTC.

V gene TRBV10-2 combines with J gene TRBJ2-3; 7 nucleotides line up with TRBD1. Germline CDR1 is WSHSY and CDR2 is SAAADI. V lost 4 bases to trimming and J lost 6 bases; unmatched junction nucleotides: 4. This CDR3 has 13 amino acids. The CDR3 protein is CASSGTGADTQYF. The CDR3 DNA sequence: TGCGCCAGCAGTGGGACAGGCGCGGATACGCAGTATTTT.

This rearrangement joins TRBV16 to TRBJ2-1; D is ambiguous. Germline values: CDR1 KGHSY, CDR2 FQNENV. The CDR3 spans 14 residues. Trimming stripped 0 bases from V and 6 bases from J, with 9 bases between. The CDR3 sequence is CASSQSDSGNEQFF. For the CDR3, the DNA is TGTGCCAGCAGCCAATCTGATTCTGGCAATGAGCAGTTCTTC.

This chain links TRBV19 with TRBJ2-1; D is unresolved. Per the germline V gene, CDR1 is LNHDA and CDR2 is SQIVND (reference sequence). The CDR3 has 12 residues. The V and J ends lost 3 bases and 10 bases respectively, with 10 bases between them. The CDR3 loop reads CASSIGQREQFF. CDR3 DNA sequence: TGTGCCAGTAGTATTGGGCAGAGAGAGCAGTTCTTC. Supplemented by reference TRBV19 and TRBJ2-1, the full variable domain reads DGGITQSPKYLFRKEGQNVTLSCEQNLNHDAMYWYRQDPGQGLRLIYYSQIVNDFQKGDIAEGYSVSREKKESFPLTVTSAQKNPTAFYLCASSIGQREQFFGPGTRLTVL.

CDR3 nucleotide sequence: TGCGCCAGCAGCTGGGGGACAGCCTACGAGCAGTACTTC. Amino acids: CASSWGTAYEQYF. The chain couples TRBV5-1 to TRBJ2-7; the match to TRBD1 covers 7 bases. The germline CDR1 and CDR2 sequences are SGHRS and YFSETQ. With 3 bases clipped from V and 2 bases from J, the junction kept 2 bases outside the gene matches. The CDR3 consists of 13 residues. The full variable domain, rest sourced from reference TRBV5-1 and TRBJ2-7, is KAGVTQTPRYLIKTRGQQVTLSCSPISGHRSVSWYQQTPGQGLQFLFEYFSETQRNKGNFPGRFSGRQFSNSRSEMNVSTLELGDSALYLCASSWGTAYEQYFGPGTRLTVT.

This rearrangement joins TRBV7-9 to TRBJ2-7; a possible D gene is TRBD1 (5 bases). V was clipped by 4 bases and J by 2 bases, with 12 bases between them. Germline V gene sequence: CDR1 SEHNR, CDR2 FQNEAQ (reference sequence). This CDR3 has 14 residues. The CDR3 bases are TGTGCCAGCAGCTCTCCAGGGAATCCCTACGAGCAGTACTTC. Its translation: CASSSPGNPYEQYF. The variable domain in full, with the rest retrieved from reference TRBV7-9 and TRBJ2-7, is DTGVSQNPRHKITKRGQNVTFRCDPISEHNRLYWYRQTLGQGPEFLTYFQNEAQLEKSRLLSDRFSAERPKGSFSTLEIQRTEQGDSAMYLCASSSPGNPYEQYFGPGTRLTVT.

The V call is TRBV30, the J call TRBJ1-3, with D possibly TRBD1 on 6 matching bases. The germline V gene has CDR1 GTSNPN and CDR2 SVGIG (reference sequence). The ends were cut back, 3 bases at V and 2 bases at J, with 11 bases in the middle. CDR3 length: 14 amino acids. The CDR3 reads CAWSAGATGNTIYF. For the CDR3, the DNA is TGTGCCTGGAGCGCAGGGGCTACTGGAAACACCATATATTTT.

V usage is TRBV5-1 and J usage is TRBJ2-2, with 9 bases that match TRBD1. The CDR3 totals 15 residues. Looked up from germline, CDR1 is SGHRS and CDR2 is YFSETQ. Trimming cost V 3 bases and J 5 bases; bases outside gene matches: 5. CDR3 sequence: CASSYRDRATGELFF. In DNA, the CDR3 is TGCGCCAGCAGCTACCGGGACAGGGCAACCGGGGAGCTGTTTTTT.

The chain couples TRBV9 to TRBJ1-1; D may be TRBD1 (5 bases). Germline V gene sequence: CDR1 SGDLS, CDR2 YYNGEE. Trimming removed 0 bases from V and 0 bases from J, with 6 bases in between. This CDR3 has 14 residues. CDR3 DNA sequence: TGTGCCAGCAGCGTAGGACAGATGAACACTGAAGCTTTCTTT. Amino acids: CASSVGQMNTEAFF.

This chain joins TRBV5-1 and TRBJ2-2; D is unclear. Germline-derived CDR1 and CDR2 are SGHRS and YFSETQ. V lost 2 bases and J lost 5, with 1 base in between. This CDR3 has 11 amino acids. The CDR3 spells CASSFTGELFF. CDR3 bases: TGCGCCAGCAGCTTTACCGGGGAGCTGTTTTTT.

This clone has more than one count but fewer than ten. The V and J genes are TRBV7-6 and TRBJ2-6, with unresolved D. V shed 5 bases and J shed 0 bases, with 11 bases lying between them. This CDR3 has 16 residues. Germline V lookup: CDR1 SGHVS, CDR2 FNYEAQ. The CDR3 loop reads CASSASRDSGANVLTF. CDR3 bases: TGTGCCAGCAGCGCGTCAAGGGACTCTGGGGCCAACGTCCTGACTTTC.

The table lists this clone with a count of one. This chain uses TRBV29-1 with TRBJ2-5; 11 nucleotides match TRBD2. The last part of the DNA fits TRBJ2-7 better; the J call may be wrong. Germline V gene data show CDR1 as SQVTM and CDR2 as ANQGSEA. The CDR3 sequence is 13 residues long. CDR3 region: CSVLGLADYEQYF. The CDR3 nucleotides read TGCAGCGTGCTGGGACTAGCGGACTACGAGCAGTACTTC.

V is TRBV13 and J is TRBJ1-4; D is undetermined. Germline V gene data show CDR1 as PRHDT and CDR2 as FYEKMQ (reference sequence). Trimming left V 0 bases short and J 4 bases short, with 12 bases between. This CDR3 has 16 amino acids. The DNA of the CDR3 is TGTGCCAGCAGCTTAGGTGCATCTGTCGTTAATGAAAAACTGTTTTTT. Its protein product is CASSLGASVVNEKLFF.

This sequence joins TRBV5-4 and TRBJ2-7; no reliable D call. This CDR3 is built from 14 residues. Deletions cut 0 bases from V and 1 base from J, with 8 bases between. CDR1 and CDR2 (germline): SGHNT, YYREEE (reference sequence). This CDR3 reads CASSLDGTSYEQYF. Here the CDR3 DNA reads TGTGCCAGCAGCTTGGATGGCACTTCCTACGAGCAGTACTTC.

This clone was picked up a small number of times. V gene TRBV7-3 combines with J gene TRBJ2-2, with 8 bases identical to TRBD2. The V and J ends lost 4 bases and 4 bases, in that order; junction bases with no gene match: 5. Germline values: CDR1 SGHTA, CDR2 FQGTGA. The CDR3 runs 15 residues. The CDR3 DNA follows: TGTGCCAGCAGCTCCGGGACTAGGGGCACCGGGGAGCTGTTTTTT. Translating gives CASSSGTRGTGELFF. Full variable domain (missing parts from reference TRBV7-3 and TRBJ2-2): GAGVSQTPSNKVTEKGKYVELRCDPISGHTALYWYRQSLGQGPEFLIYFQGTGAADDSGLPNDRFFAVRPEGSVSTLKIQRTERGDSAVYLCASSSGTRGTGELFFGEGSRLTVL.

The CDR3 sequence is CASVHGTSGKNEQFF. The CDR3 nucleotides are TGTGCCAGCGTCCACGGGACTAGCGGGAAAAATGAGCAGTTCTTC. The gene calls are TRBV27 and TRBJ2-1; 13 bases map to TRBD2. CDR1 and CDR2 (germline): MNHEY, SMNVEV (reference sequence). The V segment lost 8 bases and the J segment 7 bases; nucleotides outside the gene matches: 8. This CDR3 spans 15 amino acids.

This rearrangement joins TRBV4-1 to TRBJ2-7, with 7 bases identical to TRBD1. The CDR3 runs to 15 residues. Unmatched junction bases numbered 8, after V lost 4 bases and J lost 2 bases. Germline lookup yields CDR1 MGHRA and CDR2 YSYEKL. The CDR3, as DNA: TGCGCCAGCAGCCCAACAGGGACAGTCGCCTACGAGCAGTACTTC. Translation: CASSPTGTVAYEQYF.

The chain links TRBV6-6 to TRBJ2-3; 9 bases match TRBD2. Germline CDR1 is MNHNY and CDR2 is SVGAGI (reference sequence). The CDR3 length is 15 residues. V gave up 6 bases and J gave up 5 bases; unmatched junction bases: 9. CDR3 nucleotide sequence: TGTGCCAGCAGGGTTAGCGGGAGTCGGAAAGATACGCAGTATTTT. It encodes CASRVSGSRKDTQYF.